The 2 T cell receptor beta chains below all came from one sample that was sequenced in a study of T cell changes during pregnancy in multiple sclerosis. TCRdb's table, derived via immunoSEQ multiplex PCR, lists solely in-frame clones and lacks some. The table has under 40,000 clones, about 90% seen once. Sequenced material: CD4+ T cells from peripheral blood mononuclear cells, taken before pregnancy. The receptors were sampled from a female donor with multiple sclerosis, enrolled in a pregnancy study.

This chain's CDR3 is CASSKWGRTSGGPSTDTQYF. CDR3 nucleotides: TGTGCCAGCAGCAAATGGGGGAGGACTAGCGGGGGTCCTAGCACAGATACGCAGTATTTT. This chain uses TRBV21-1 with TRBJ2-3; TRBD2, the table's D call, was not compared with the DNA. TRBV21-1 is deemed a pseudogene. CDR3 length equals 20 residues.

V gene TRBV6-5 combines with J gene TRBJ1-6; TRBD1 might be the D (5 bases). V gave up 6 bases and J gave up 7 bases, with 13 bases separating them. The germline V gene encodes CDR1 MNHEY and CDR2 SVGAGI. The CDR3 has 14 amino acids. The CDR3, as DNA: TGTGCCAGCAGCCAGGGACTGACGAATTCACCCCTCCACTTT. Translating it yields CASSQGLTNSPLHF.